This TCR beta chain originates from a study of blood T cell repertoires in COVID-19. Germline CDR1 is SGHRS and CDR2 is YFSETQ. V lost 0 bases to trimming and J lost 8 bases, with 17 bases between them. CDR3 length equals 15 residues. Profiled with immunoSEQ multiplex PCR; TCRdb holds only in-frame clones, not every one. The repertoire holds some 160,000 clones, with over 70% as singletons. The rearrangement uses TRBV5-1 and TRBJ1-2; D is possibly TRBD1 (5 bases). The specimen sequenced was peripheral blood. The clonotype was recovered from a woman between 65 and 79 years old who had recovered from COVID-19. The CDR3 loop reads CASSLGDAGLAGYTF. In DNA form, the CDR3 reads TGCGCCAGCAGCTTGGGTGACGCGGGGCTAGCGGGCTACACCTTC.